The table lists the clone carrying this TCR beta chain with a few counts. Using constant-segment primers, 5'RACE produced TCR alpha and TCR beta cDNA libraries carrying sample barcodes and UMIs. One entry per CDR3 protein, called by TCRdb with MiXCR from the 5' RACE reads. The sample lists around 420,000 distinct CDR3 sequences, roughly 24% occurring once. This sample stems from a study of T-cell memory formation after mild COVID-19. This receptor was taken from an adult woman who had mild COVID-19 (a few samples of this study predate the infection). Cell type and time point are not known. Source material: PBMCs or a T cell subset sorted from them (not recorded which).

CDR3 residues: CASRVKQLNTEAFF. The CDR3 nucleotides read TGTGCCAGCAGAGTAAAACAGCTGAACACTGAAGCTTTCTTT. The chain combines TRBV6-5 with TRBJ1-1; D call uncertain. CDR1 and CDR2 from the germline V gene are MNHEY and SVGAGI. The CDR3 consists of 14 residues. The germline V and J ends were trimmed by 6 bases and 0 bases, with 11 bases remaining between them.